The 18 T cell receptor beta chains reported below all come from one sample, sequenced in a study of blood T cell repertoires in COVID-19 (TCRdb year 2020). Library method: the immunoSEQ multiplex PCR assay. TCRdb carries this immuneACCESS record with in-frame sequences only. Its versions omit some clonotypes, under half of them owing to an unresolved V gene in the studies checked, with the rest unexplained. A total of some 93,000 clones appear in this sample, roughly 85% of them only once. In total, the top ten clones hold 3.5% to 4.5% of the sample. Sequencing was performed on peripheral blood. Receptor source: a man in his 60s with acute or convalescent COVID-19.

This chain uses TRBV27 with TRBJ1-5, with D perhaps matching TRBD1 (5 bases). Germline CDR1 is MNHEY and CDR2 is SMNVEV (reference sequence). This CDR3 comprises 17 residues. With 3 bases removed from V and 7 bases from J, the gap between germline ends came to 22 bases. The CDR3 loop reads CASSFPPWLQGTQPQHF. The CDR3 bases are TGTGCCAGCAGTTTTCCCCCGTGGCTCCAGGGTACCCAGCCCCAGCATTTT.

The chain carries TRBV10-3 and TRBJ1-3; tentative D call: TRBD1 (6 bases). Looked up from germline, CDR1 is ENHRY and CDR2 is SYGVKD. V gave up 6 bases and J gave up 2 bases, with 8 bases separating them. The CDR3 totals 13 residues. CDR3 DNA: TGTGCCATCAGACAGGGAGCTGGAAACACCATATATTTT. Amino acid sequence: CAIRQGAGNTIYF.

The rearrangement links TRBV5-1 to TRBJ2-1; D possibly corresponds to TRBD2 (6 bases). Germline V gene data show CDR1 as SGHRS and CDR2 as YFSETQ. The CDR3 length is 13 residues. Trimming took off 0 bases at V and 10 bases at J, with 11 bases between the two ends. CDR3 sequence: CASSLARGAEQFF. As DNA, the CDR3 is TGCGCCAGCAGCTTGGCCCGCGGGGCAGAGCAGTTCTTC.

The chain combines TRBV27 with TRBJ1-1; D may be TRBD1 (6 bases). Per germline, CDR1 MNHEY and CDR2 SMNVEV (reference sequence). The CDR3 sequence is 13 residues long. The V gene lost 0 bases and the J gene lost 6 bases, with 8 bases spanning the gap. DNA for the CDR3: TGTGCCAGCAGTTTATCCCGACAGGCTGAAGCTTTCTTT. This codes for CASSLSRQAEAFF.

The chain is built from TRBV5-1 and TRBJ2-2; 7 bases align to TRBD1. V lost 2 bases and J lost 5; bases outside the gene matches: 9. There are 16 residues in the CDR3. Germline loops: CDR1 SGHRS, CDR2 YFSETQ. DNA of the CDR3: TGCGCCAGCAGCTTCGGGACAGCGGACTCAACCGGGGAGCTGTTTTTT. It codes for CASSFGTADSTGELFF.

The rearrangement joins TRBV5-1 to TRBJ1-1; tentative D call: TRBD1 (5 bases). Trimming removed 4 bases at V and 4 bases at J, with 17 bases between. The CDR3 is made up of 15 amino acids. The V gene's germline CDR1 is SGHRS and CDR2 YFSETQ. The DNA for the CDR3 is TGCGCCAGCAGCCCGTGGAGGGGCGCCGCCACTGAAGCTTTCTTT. Its protein product is CASSPWRGAATEAFF.

The rearrangement joins TRBV27 to TRBJ2-3; 10 bases align to TRBD2. From germline, CDR1 is MNHEY and CDR2 SMNVEV (reference sequence). This CDR3 has 15 residues. The ends lost 6 bases at V and 2 bases at J; junction bases unmatched: 5. CDR3 region: CASRRTSGYTDTQYF. CDR3 DNA sequence: TGTGCCAGCAGGAGGACTAGCGGATACACAGATACGCAGTATTTT.

The chain employs TRBV5-1 and TRBJ2-1; 10 bases match TRBD2. Germline CDR1 reads SGHRS; CDR2 reads YFSETQ. J lost 5 bases, V lost 0 bases, and 5 bases had no gene match. The CDR3 has 16 amino acids. CDR3 bases: TGCGCCAGCAGCTTGGTCTTAGCGGGAGGAAACAATGAGCAGTTCTTC. It translates to CASSLVLAGGNNEQFF.

The V gene is TRBV6-6, the J gene TRBJ2-5; 10 bases are a match to TRBD1. Germline trimming cut 7 bases from V and 6 bases from J; bases unmatched to any gene: 14. This CDR3 spans 16 amino acids. CDR1 and CDR2 from the germline V gene are MNHNY and SVGAGI (reference sequence). The CDR3 reads CASTDSSAGQGKTQYF. CDR3 DNA sequence: TGTGCCAGCACCGACTCTAGCGCGGGACAGGGGAAGACCCAGTACTTC.

The rearrangement links TRBV4-2 to TRBJ2-1, with TRBD2 matching 9 bases. The CDR3 is 16 residues long. Germline V gene data show CDR1 as LGHNA and CDR2 as YNFKEQ. Losses at the gene ends were 1 base for V and 0 bases for J; bases not matched to a gene: 1. DNA of the CDR3: TGTGCCAGCAGCCAAGGAGCGGGGGGCTCCTACAATGAGCAGTTCTTC. Encoded protein: CASSQGAGGSYNEQFF.

As DNA, the CDR3 is TGTGCCAGCAGTGTCGACAGGGTCACCGGGGAGCTGTTTTTT. Translated: CASSVDRVTGELFF. The rearrangement joins TRBV27 to TRBJ2-2; 7 bases line up with TRBD1. The CDR3 has 14 residues. Germline-derived CDR1 and CDR2 are MNHEY and SMNVEV (reference sequence). J gave up 4 bases and V 5 bases, and 4 bases lay outside the gene matches.

The genes are TRBV5-1 and TRBJ2-5; D might be TRBD2 (6 bases). V shed 3 bases and J shed 3 bases, with 9 bases lying between them. This CDR3 contains 13 residues. Germline V lookup: CDR1 SGHRS, CDR2 YFSETQ. The CDR3 reads CASSSGTEETQYF. The CDR3 DNA reads TGCGCCAGCAGCTCCGGGACTGAAGAGACCCAGTACTTC.

The V gene is TRBV19, the J gene TRBJ2-1; 10 bases fit TRBD2. This CDR3 region has 17 residues. In germline, CDR1 is LNHDA, CDR2 SQIVND (reference sequence). V lost 3 bases to trimming and J lost 1 base; unmatched junction nucleotides: 6. CDR3 protein: CASSIGSGRESYNEQFF. The DNA for the CDR3 is TGTGCCAGTAGTATTGGAAGCGGGAGGGAGTCCTACAATGAGCAGTTCTTC.

The V and J genes are TRBV5-1 and TRBJ2-7, with D possibly TRBD1 on 6 matching bases. The germline CDR1 and CDR2 sequences are SGHRS and YFSETQ. Trimming took 0 bases from V and 1 from J, leaving 14 bases between them. This CDR3 is 16 amino acids long. The CDR3 protein is CASSLGGGTGSYEQYF. CDR3 sequence (DNA): TGCGCCAGCAGCTTGGGTGGGGGCACAGGGTCCTACGAGCAGTACTTC.

This clone was seen more than once but under ten times. This rearrangement joins TRBV19 to TRBJ1-2; TRBD1 aligns across 8 bases. The CDR3 has 14 residues. Germline V CDR1 and CDR2: LNHDA, SQIVND (reference sequence). V lost 7 bases to trimming and J lost 4 bases; unmatched junction nucleotides: 8. The DNA of the CDR3 is TGTGCCAGTACCAGGGGGCCGCGCTTCTATGGCTACACCTTC. Encoded protein: CASTRGPRFYGYTF.

The gene calls are TRBV2 and TRBJ2-7; 9 nucleotides agree with TRBD1. This CDR3 is built from 16 residues. Germline assignment: CDR1 SNHLY and CDR2 FYNNEI. The V segment lost 4 bases and the J segment 1 base; nucleotides outside the gene matches: 8. The CDR3 coding sequence is TGTGCCAGCAGTGTAGGACCGGGACAGGGATCCTACGAGCAGTACTTC. It codes for CASSVGPGQGSYEQYF.

The CDR3 sequence: CSASQPHRGKSYEQYF. The CDR3 bases are TGCAGTGCTAGTCAACCTCACAGGGGGAAATCCTACGAGCAGTACTTC. V is TRBV20-1 and J is TRBJ2-7, with 8 bases identical to TRBD1. V dropped 3 bases and J dropped 1; count of bases not matched to a gene: 11. The CDR3 is 16 residues long. The germline V gene encodes CDR1 DFQATT and CDR2 SNEGSKA (reference sequence).

The chain links TRBV20-1 to TRBJ1-4, with D unclear. The germline CDR1 and CDR2 sequences are DFQATT and SNEGSKA (reference sequence). This CDR3 is built from 11 residues. Trimming removed 1 base from V and 7 bases from J, with 4 bases in between. The CDR3 is CSARGSEKLFF. The CDR3 nucleotides read TGCAGTGCTAGAGGGAGTGAAAAACTGTTTTTT.